The 8 T cell receptor beta chains below were found in one sample sequenced in a study of CD8 T cells in Susac syndrome (dated by TCRdb to between 2018 and 2021). Library construction relied on the immunoSEQ multiplex PCR assay. RNA was extracted with the RNeasy kit and roughly 0.5 to 1 ug was reverse transcribed using random hexamers. In TCRdb, the public reads were trimmed at Q25 with fastp and aligned with MiXCR, with productive beta chains retained. CDR3 protein sequences are deduplicated, and each keeps its most common genes and DNA. In this sample the table shows about 200,000 distinct CDR3 sequences, 90% to 95% of which occur a single time. The top ten clones comprise about 0.15% of the sample. The sample comprised CD8+ T cells from PBMCs. These receptors came from a human donor with multiple sclerosis.

The chain links TRBV7-6 to TRBJ1-2; 8 positions agree with TRBD1. Germline CDR1 SGHVS, CDR2 FNYEAQ. The CDR3 sequence is 16 residues long. The ends lost 3 bases at V and 2 bases at J; junction bases unmatched: 8. The CDR3 DNA sequence: TGTGCCAGCAGCTTGAGGCAGGGGGCGATGAACTATGGCTACACCTTC. Translated, it gives CASSLRQGAMNYGYTF. The full variable domain, its missing parts supplied by reference TRBV7-6 and TRBJ1-2, is GAGVSQSPRYKVTKRGQDVALRCDPISGHVSLYWYRQALGQGPEFLTYFNYEAQQDKSGLPNDRFSAERPEGSISTLTIQRTEQRDSAMYRCASSLRQGAMNYGYTFGSGTRLTVV.

This chain uses TRBV19 with TRBJ1-5; no clear D gene. The germline V gene has CDR1 LNHDA and CDR2 SQIVND (reference sequence). The V gene lost 11 bases and the J gene lost 3 bases, with 17 bases spanning the gap. This CDR3 is built from 14 residues. The CDR3 DNA follows: TGTGCCTCGACGACGAGGGATGACAATCAGCCCCAGCATTTT. Translation: CASTTRDDNQPQHF.

V and J are TRBV12-3 or TRBV12-4 and TRBJ2-5, with D perhaps TRBD1 (5 bases). The CDR3 length is 14 residues. Trimming took off 5 bases at V and 4 bases at J, with 14 bases between the two ends. The CDR3 DNA follows: TGTGCCAGCAGTCTGGGTACAGGTCTAGAGACCCAGTACTTC. This gives the protein CASSLGTGLETQYF.

This chain links TRBV5-5 with TRBJ1-5; no clear D gene. This CDR3 contains 17 residues. Trimming removed 0 bases from V and 0 bases from J, with 13 bases in between. From germline, CDR1 is SGHKS and CDR2 YYEKEE (reference sequence). CDR3 residues: CASSLGFDGNSNQPQHF. The CDR3 DNA reads as TGTGCCAGCAGCTTGGGCTTTGACGGAAATAGCAATCAGCCCCAGCATTTT. Filled out from reference TRBV5-5 and TRBJ1-5, the complete variable domain reads DAGVTQSPTHLIKTRGQQVTLRCSPISGHKSVSWYQQVLGQGPQFIFQYYEKEERGRGNFPDRFSARQFPNYSSELNVNALLLGDSALYLCASSLGFDGNSNQPQHFGDGTRLSIL.

The chain carries TRBV19 and TRBJ2-5, with D possibly TRBD2 on 7 matching bases. V lost 1 base to trimming and J lost 5 bases, with 14 bases between them. The CDR3 consists of 15 residues. The germline CDR1 and CDR2 sequences are LNHDA and SQIVND (reference sequence). The CDR3 nucleotides are TGTGCCAGTAGTATAGGAGGGGGGGCGAGGGAGACCCAGTACTTC. It yields the protein CASSIGGGARETQYF. The full variable domain, rest sourced from reference TRBV19 and TRBJ2-5, is DGGITQSPKYLFRKEGQNVTLSCEQNLNHDAMYWYRQDPGQGLRLIYYSQIVNDFQKGDIAEGYSVSREKKESFPLTVTSAQKNPTAFYLCASSIGGGARETQYFGPGTRLLVL.

A single count supports this clonotype. This chain connects TRBV6-5 to TRBJ1-6; D may be TRBD1 (5 bases). V was pared by 6 bases and J by 8 bases, with 17 bases between. From germline, CDR1 is MNHEY and CDR2 SVGAGI. This CDR3 is built from 15 residues. CDR3 in DNA: TGTGCCAGCAGCCCCCACGGACGGGACTATTCACCCCTCCACTTT. Translation: CASSPHGRDYSPLHF.

The chain couples TRBV6-4 to TRBJ2-1; a weak D match, TRBD2 (6 bases). The CDR3 extends over 14 amino acids. V was pared by 3 bases and J by 8 bases, with 14 bases between. Germline loops: CDR1 MRHNA, CDR2 SNTAGT. CDR3 loop: CASSESASAYEQFF. The CDR3 DNA is TGTGCCAGCAGTGAGTCGGCTAGCGCCTATGAGCAGTTCTTC.

CDR3 amino acids: CASSQDPPGLAGGGETQYF. In DNA, the CDR3 is TGTGCCAGCAGCCAAGATCCCCCAGGACTAGCGGGGGGTGGCGAGACCCAGTACTTC. The rearrangement uses TRBV3-1 and TRBJ2-5; 14 bases align to TRBD2. Germline-derived CDR1 and CDR2 are LGHDT and YNNKEL (reference sequence). The V segment lost 0 bases and the J segment 5 bases; nucleotides outside the gene matches: 11. CDR3 length: 19 residues.